A selection of T cell receptor beta chains follows, all from one sample in a study of cytomegalovirus exposure and HLA in healthy donors. The assay was immunoSEQ multiplex PCR, and TCRdb's table has in-frame clones only and misses some. The data contain 200,000 to 250,000 clones, about four fifths of them seen just once; the ten biggest clones take up around 3%. The material sequenced was PBMCs. These receptors were taken from a young man in good health and CMV-seronegative. CDR3s include the opening cysteine and the closing phenylalanine or tryptophan. The D gene is left open where the match is weak.

D gene: NA; V gene: TRBV4-3; J gene: TRBJ1-1; CDR3 protein: CASSPRAGMNTEAFF
D gene: NA; V gene: TRBV7-7; J gene: TRBJ1-2; CDR3 protein: CASSLAPDNIRQPLDGYTF
D gene: NA; V gene: TRBV19; J gene: TRBJ1-6; CDR3 protein: CASSLQGNSPLHF
D gene: NA; V gene: TRBV5-1; J gene: TRBJ1-2; CDR3 protein: CASSLAGVDGYTF
D gene: TRBD2; V gene: TRBV9; J gene: TRBJ2-1; CDR3 protein: CASSVDAGGPSYNEQFF
D gene: NA; V gene: TRBV7-2; J gene: TRBJ2-7; CDR3 protein: CASSSYSSYEQYF
D gene: TRBD1; V gene: TRBV10-3; J gene: TRBJ1-2; CDR3 protein: CAISPPGQGVPGYTF
D gene: NA; V gene: TRBV7-9; J gene: TRBJ2-7; CDR3 protein: CASSGLPYEQYF
D gene: NA; V gene: TRBV15; J gene: TRBJ1-5; CDR3 protein: CATSRDHKGVQPQHF
D gene: TRBD1; V gene: TRBV19; J gene: TRBJ2-7; CDR3 protein: CASSTGTETGMDF
D gene: NA; V gene: TRBV5-1; J gene: TRBJ1-2; CDR3 protein: CASRDLGRGHYGYTF
D gene: TRBD2; V gene: TRBV7-2; J gene: TRBJ2-5; CDR3 protein: CASSLALMASGGSGETQYF
D gene: TRBD1; V gene: TRBV28; J gene: TRBJ1-5; CDR3 protein: CASRSDRAGNQPQHF
D gene: NA; V gene: TRBV18; J gene: TRBJ2-7; CDR3 protein: CASSPRDSYYEQYF
D gene: TRBD1; V gene: TRBV4-1; J gene: TRBJ1-3; CDR3 protein: CASSQVPLRTGKSGNTIYF